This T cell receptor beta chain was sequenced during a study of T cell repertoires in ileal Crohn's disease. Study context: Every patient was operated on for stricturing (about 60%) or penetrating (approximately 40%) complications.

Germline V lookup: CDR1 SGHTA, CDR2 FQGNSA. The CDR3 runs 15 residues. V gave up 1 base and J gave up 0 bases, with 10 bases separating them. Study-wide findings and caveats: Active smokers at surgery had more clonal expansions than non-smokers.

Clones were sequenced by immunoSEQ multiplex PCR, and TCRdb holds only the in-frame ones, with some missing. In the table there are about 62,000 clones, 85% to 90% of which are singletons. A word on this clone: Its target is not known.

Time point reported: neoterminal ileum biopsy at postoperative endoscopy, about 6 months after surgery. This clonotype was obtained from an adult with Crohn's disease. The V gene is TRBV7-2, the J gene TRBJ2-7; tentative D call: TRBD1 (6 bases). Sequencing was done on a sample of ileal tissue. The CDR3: CASSLGSGVSYEQYF. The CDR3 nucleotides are TGTGCCAGCAGCTTAGGGTCAGGGGTCTCCTACGAGCAGTACTTC.